These T cell receptor beta chains were read from a single sample in a study of shared clonotypes between healthy human individuals. Assay used: immunoSEQ multiplex PCR; TCRdb lists only in-frame clones, some missing. The repertoire holds millions of clones, over 85% seen once, with roughly 0.15% in the top ten. The sample was naive CD4+ T cells sorted from blood. The receptors originated from a young man in good health. CDR3s include the opening cysteine and the closing phenylalanine or tryptophan. A D gene is named only where the DNA matches it firmly. Size values are once, few and many counts, or a class for expanded clones, and some rows have none.

TRBV27,.,.,TRBJ1-5,TGTGCCAGCAGTCCCCGGGGGGGTCCTTCCAAAGCTCAGCCCCAGCATTTT,CASSPRGGPSKAQPQHF
TRBV4-1,.,.,TRBJ2-5,TGCGCCAGCAGCCAAGAGAGGGTGGCCCAAGAGACCCAGTACTTC,CASSQERVAQETQYF
TRBV7-9,.,.,TRBJ2-5,TGTGCCAGCAGCTTACAGCAAGAGACCCAGTACTTC,CASSLQQETQYF
TRBV11-2,.,TRBD1,TRBJ1-6,TGTGCCAGCAAAACAGGGGGAAATTCACCCCTCCACTTT,CASKTGGNSPLHF
TRBV7-6,.,TRBD1,TRBJ1-5,TGTGCCAGCAGCTTAGGTCCAGGGGGCGAAATCAAGCAGCCCCAGCATTTT,CASSLGPGGEIKQPQHF
TRBV10-3,once,.,TRBJ2-1,TGTGCCATCAGTGAGTCAGCGGCCTACAATGAGCAGTTCTTC,CAISESAAYNEQFF
TRBV6-5,.,.,TRBJ1-6,TGTGCCAGCAGTTACCGAGGGTTGGATTCACCCCTCCACTTT,CASSYRGLDSPLHF
TRBV11-2,.,TRBD1,TRBJ1-6,TGTGCCAGCAGCTTACAACCAGGGGGCAATAATTCACCCCTCCACTTT,CASSLQPGGNNSPLHF
TRBV6-5,.,.,TRBJ2-7,TGTGCCAGCAGTTACTCAGCGACAGGATCCTACGAGCAGTACTTC,CASSYSATGSYEQYF
TRBV5-4,.,TRBD1,TRBJ2-5,TGTGCCAGCTCCCGGACAGGGCAAGAGACCCAGTACTTC,CASSRTGQETQYF
TRBV4-1,.,TRBD2,TRBJ2-7,TGCGCCAGCAGCCTGGGACTAGAGTACGAGCAGTACTTC,CASSLGLEYEQYF
TRBV19,.,.,TRBJ2-7,TGTGCCAGTAGTATATTAGGGAGGGACAGCCGCACCTACGAGCAGTACTTC,CASSILGRDSRTYEQYF
TRBV29-1,.,.,TRBJ1-2,TGCAGCGTTGTGAACGGGCTCTATGGCTACACCTTC,CSVVNGLYGYTF
TRBV5-1,.,TRBD2,TRBJ2-1,TGCGCCAGCAGCGCACTAGCGGGTTTAATGAATGAGCAGTTCTTC,CASSALAGLMNEQFF
TRBV7-8,.,TRBD1,TRBJ1-1,TGTGCCAGCAGCCCATGGCCGGGACAGGGGGGAACGAACACTGAAGCTTTCTTT,CASSPWPGQGGTNTEAFF
TRBV7-9,.,.,TRBJ2-3,TGTGCCAGCAGCTTAGCGGCTGGGACATTTAGCACAGATACGCAGTATTTT,CASSLAAGTFSTDTQYF
TRBV5-1,once,.,TRBJ2-5,TGCGCCAGCAGCTTGGACCCAGGTTACCAAGAGACCCAGTACTTC,CASSLDPGYQETQYF
TRBV9,.,.,TRBJ1-2,TGTGCCAGCAGCGTACCCGGGGCCTATGGCTACACCTTC,CASSVPGAYGYTF
TRBV5-6,.,.,TRBJ1-2,TGTGCCAGCAGCTTGGGGCCCCCATGGCGCAATGGCTACACCTTC,CASSLGPPWRNGYTF
TRBV10-2,.,TRBD1,TRBJ1-1,TGCGCCAGCAGAGACAGGGTTTTTATTGAAGCTTTCTTT,CASRDRVFIEAFF
TRBV12-5,.,.,TRBJ2-5,TGTGCTAGTGGTTCCGGGACTCCCGAAGAGACCCAGTACTTC,CASGSGTPEETQYF
TRBV9,.,TRBD2,TRBJ2-1,TGTGCCAGCAGCGCTCACAGGACTAGCGGGGGCCCTAATGAGCAGTTCTTC,CASSAHRTSGGPNEQFF
TRBV28,.,.,TRBJ2-7,TGTGCCAGCAGCCAAGGGTTGGTCTACGAGCAGTACTTC,CASSQGLVYEQYF
TRBV12-5,once,TRBD2,TRBJ2-7,TGTGCTAGTGGTTTGGTACTCGACGGGAGGGGCTCCTACGAGCAGTACTTC,CASGLVLDGRGSYEQYF
TRBV7-9,.,.,TRBJ1-2,TGTGCCAGCAGCTTTAGTTGGAGTGAGGGCGTCGCTTTTGGCTACACCTTC,CASSFSWSEGVAFGYTF
TRBV7-2,.,.,TRBJ2-6,TGTGCCAGCAGCCTAATTCAGTCAGGGGCCAACGTCCTGACTTTC,CASSLIQSGANVLTF
TRBV28,.,.,TRBJ2-3,TGTGCCAGCAGTTTAGCGCTGGACAACACAGATACGCAGTATTTT,CASSLALDNTDTQYF
TRBV10-2,.,.,TRBJ2-7,TGCGCCAGCGGATCCCGAGCCCACGAGCAGTACTTC,CASGSRAHEQYF
TRBV2,.,TRBD1,TRBJ1-2,TGTGCCAGCAGTGAAGGACAGGGCCATGGCTACACCTTC,CASSEGQGHGYTF
TRBV10-3,.,.,TRBJ1-4,TGTGCCATCAGTGAACGCTGGGGTGAAAAACTGTTTTTT,CAISERWGEKLFF
TRBV18,once,TRBD2,TRBJ2-1,TGTGCCAGCTCACCGCGGACTAGCGGGAGGCCTAGGTCCTACAATGAGCAGTTCTTC,CASSPRTSGRPRSYNEQFF
TRBV27,.,TRBD2,TRBJ2-1,TGTGCCAGCAGTCAAGCGGGAGGGCCACGGAATGAGCAGTTCTTC,CASSQAGGPRNEQFF
TRBV5-6,.,.,TRBJ2-4,TGTGCCAGCAGCTTGGGACAGCCGGAAAACATTCAGTACTTC,CASSLGQPENIQYF
TRBV29-1,.,.,TRBJ2-7,TGCAGCGTTGAAATTGGGGGCTACGAGCAGTACTTC,CSVEIGGYEQYF
TRBV19,.,.,TRBJ1-5,TGTGCCAGTAGTATCCTTGAGGGGATCGGCAATCAGCCCCAGCATTTT,CASSILEGIGNQPQHF
TRBV7-2,.,.,TRBJ1-2,TGTGCCAGCACTACTCCCCCGGAGGGCTACACCTTC,CASTTPPEGYTF
TRBV5-5,.,.,TRBJ1-3,TGTGCCAGCAGCTTGGCAGTTTCTGGAAACACCATATATTTT,CASSLAVSGNTIYF
TRBV11-2,.,.,TRBJ2-5,TGTGCCAGCAGCTTTAGGCCACTGTACCAAGAGACCCAGTACTTC,CASSFRPLYQETQYF
TRBV5-1,once,TRBD1,TRBJ2-3,TGCGCCAGCAGCTTGGGACAGGGGGCAAGCACAGATACGCAGTATTTT,CASSLGQGASTDTQYF
TRBV28,.,.,TRBJ1-2,TGTGCCAGCAGTACCCCGCCGGGGACTGGTGGCTACACCTTC,CASSTPPGTGGYTF
TRBV6-5,.,TRBD2,TRBJ2-2,TGTGCCAGTCGGGGGGGCCGCGCCGGGGAGCTGTTTTTT,CASRGGRAGELFF
TRBV6-1,.,.,TRBJ1-1,TGTGCCAGCAGTGATCAATCCCTCGTAGGCACTGAAGCTTTCTTT,CASSDQSLVGTEAFF
TRBV5-1,.,.,TRBJ2-7,TGCGCCAGCAGCTTGGGCGGGAAGGGGCTCGACGAGCAGTACTTC,CASSLGGKGLDEQYF
TRBV7-2,.,.,TRBJ1-5,TGTGCCAGCAGCTTAGCACAGGGTCAGCCCCAGCATTTT,CASSLAQGQPQHF
TRBV15,.,TRBD1,TRBJ1-2,TGTGCCACCAGCAGGTCGCCAATTCAGGGGGGATTTAACTATGGCTACACCTTC,CATSRSPIQGGFNYGYTF
TRBV30,.,.,TRBJ1-2,TGTGCCTGGAGGGGGCCTGAGCCTAGTGGCTACACCTTC,CAWRGPEPSGYTF
TRBV30,once,TRBD2,TRBJ2-1,TGTGCCTGGATTGGTAGCGGGAGAGATTACAATGAGCAGTTCTTC,CAWIGSGRDYNEQFF
TRBV7-8,.,.,TRBJ2-1,TGTGCCAGCAGCCTGCCAAGAGTCCACCTTCACAATGAGCAGTTCTTC,CASSLPRVHLHNEQFF
TRBV15,.,.,TRBJ2-3,TGTGCCACCAGCAGGGAAGGCGTGGACAGCCGTCGTCCTGGGATGACAGATACGCAGTATTTT,CATSREGVDSRRPGMTDTQYF
TRBV4-3,.,.,TRBJ2-3,TGCGCCAGCAGCCAAGCCTTGGGACGACTCACAGATACGCAGTATTTT,CASSQALGRLTDTQYF
TRBV6-5,.,.,TRBJ1-2,TGTGCCAGCAGTTACTCCCTCGAAGGGGTTGGGGGCTACACCTTC,CASSYSLEGVGGYTF
TRBV4-2,.,TRBD2,TRBJ2-1,TGTGCCAGCAGCCAAGAGTGGGCGGGAGGCTACAATGAGCAGTTCTTC,CASSQEWAGGYNEQFF
TRBV19,.,TRBD1,TRBJ2-7,TGTGCCAGTAGTATGCGGGACAGGCTCGAGCAGTACTTC,CASSMRDRLEQYF
TRBV7-6,once,.,TRBJ2-3,TGTGCCAGCAGCTCCCAGGGGGATACGCAGTATTTT,CASSSQGDTQYF
TRBV23-1,.,.,TRBJ1-1,TGCGCCAGCAGTCAGTGCAGGGGAGGGATGAACACTGAAGCTTTCTTT,CASSQCRGGMNTEAFF
TRBV2,.,.,TRBJ2-1,TGTGCCAGCCAGGGGCAGAACAATGAGCAGTTCTTC,CASQGQNNEQFF
TRBV18,.,.,TRBJ2-4,TGTGCCAGCTCACCACCCAGGGGAGACAAAAACATTCAGTACTTC,CASSPPRGDKNIQYF
TRBV5-1,.,.,TRBJ2-2,TGCGCCAGCAGCTTGTTGGGCGGCGGCACCGGGGAGCTGTTTTTT,CASSLLGGGTGELFF